These T cell receptor beta chains were read from a single sample in a study of ipilimumab plus nivolumab after autologous stem cell transplantation. Only in-frame clones appear in the TCRdb table, and some are missing; sequencing was by immunoSEQ multiplex PCR. The sample has over 75,000 clones, approximately 83% seen once. Material: PBMCs, obtained in a trial of ipilimumab plus nivolumab as post-transplant consolidation. These receptors were collected from a male donor with diffuse large B-cell lymphoma. CDR3s include the opening cysteine and the closing phenylalanine or tryptophan. A D gene is named only where the DNA matches it firmly. Rows give clone size only sometimes, using once, few, many, or a class for an expanded clone.

v_gene	d_gene	j_gene	abundance	CDR3aa	CDR3nt
TRBV11-2	-	TRBJ1-3	-	CASSTREGNTIYF	TGTGCCAGCAGCACCAGGGAAGGAAACACCATATATTTT
TRBV10-1	-	TRBJ2-5	-	CASSEGFPGRVLETQYF	TGCGCCAGCAGTGAAGGATTTCCGGGAAGGGTGCTCGAGACCCAGTACTTC
TRBV4-3	-	TRBJ1-4	-	CASSQNREFWGEKLFF	TGCGCCAGCAGCCAGAACCGGGAGTTCTGGGGGGAAAAACTGTTTTTT
TRBV6-1	-	TRBJ1-2	few	CASSEGNIYGYTF	TGTGCCAGCAGTGAAGGGAATATCTATGGCTACACCTTC
TRBV4-2	TRBD1	TRBJ2-2	-	CASSPWTGADTGELFF	TGTGCCAGCAGCCCCTGGACAGGGGCTGACACCGGGGAGCTGTTTTTT
TRBV4-1	-	TRBJ2-3	-	CASSQDPSTDTQYF	TGCGCCAGCAGCCAAGATCCGAGCACAGATACGCAGTATTTT
TRBV6-1	TRBD1	TRBJ2-1	-	CAVTRDRGNDEQFF	TGTGCCGTGACCCGGGACAGGGGTAACGATGAGCAGTTCTTC
TRBV6-1	TRBD2	TRBJ2-7	-	CASSEFSGAHYEQYF	TGTGCCAGCAGTGAATTTAGCGGGGCCCACTACGAGCAGTACTTC
TRBV6-5	TRBD1	TRBJ1-1	-	CASSYDSGQSEAFF	TGTGCCAGCAGTTATGATTCGGGACAGTCTGAAGCTTTCTTT
TRBV5-1	TRBD1	TRBJ1-1	-	CASSLQGVGTEAFF	TGCGCCAGCAGCTTGCAGGGGGTGGGTACTGAAGCTTTCTTT
TRBV7-9	-	TRBJ1-6	few	CASSPSWGANSPLHF	TGTGCCAGCAGCCCATCGTGGGGGGCCAATTCACCCCTCCACTTT
TRBV4-3	TRBD2	TRBJ2-3	once	CASSLGTSGASATQYF	TGCGCCAGCAGCCTCGGGACTAGCGGGGCCTCAGCTACGCAGTATTTT
TRBV6-5	-	TRBJ2-5	-	CASSYRGAGETQYF	TGTGCCAGCAGTTACCGGGGGGCCGGGGAGACCCAGTACTTC
TRBV19	-	TRBJ2-1	few	CASSIRGWEQFF	TGTGCCAGTAGTATCAGGGGTTGGGAGCAGTTCTTC
TRBV5-1	-	TRBJ2-1	-	CASSLGLQKNEQFF	TGCGCCAGCAGCTTGGGGCTACAGAAGAATGAGCAGTTCTTC
TRBV5-5	-	TRBJ1-1	-	CASSFAGSSPEAFF	TGTGCCAGCAGCTTTGCCGGTAGCAGCCCTGAAGCTTTCTTT
TRBV7-8	-	TRBJ2-7	once	CASTPAPGREQYF	TGTGCCAGCACCCCCGCTCCGGGGCGCGAGCAGTACTTC
TRBV7-2	-	TRBJ1-4	-	CASSSDSGKLFF	TGTGCCAGCAGCTCCGACAGCGGAAAACTGTTTTTT
TRBV19	TRBD1	TRBJ2-7	-	CASSRDRGDEQYF	TGTGCCAGTAGTCGGGACAGGGGGGACGAGCAGTACTTC
TRBV30	TRBD1	TRBJ2-7	-	CAWTPPGTGPYEQYF	TGTGCCTGGACCCCCCCCGGGACAGGTCCCTACGAGCAGTACTTC
TRBV11-2	TRBD2	TRBJ2-2	few	CASSPQVGRGVGELFF	TGTGCCAGCAGCCCCCAAGTCGGGCGGGGGGTCGGGGAGCTGTTTTTT
TRBV7-2	TRBD2	TRBJ2-5	-	CASSSPQLAGGRYQETQYF	TGTGCCAGCAGCTCGCCTCAACTAGCGGGGGGCCGGTACCAAGAGACCCAGTACTTC